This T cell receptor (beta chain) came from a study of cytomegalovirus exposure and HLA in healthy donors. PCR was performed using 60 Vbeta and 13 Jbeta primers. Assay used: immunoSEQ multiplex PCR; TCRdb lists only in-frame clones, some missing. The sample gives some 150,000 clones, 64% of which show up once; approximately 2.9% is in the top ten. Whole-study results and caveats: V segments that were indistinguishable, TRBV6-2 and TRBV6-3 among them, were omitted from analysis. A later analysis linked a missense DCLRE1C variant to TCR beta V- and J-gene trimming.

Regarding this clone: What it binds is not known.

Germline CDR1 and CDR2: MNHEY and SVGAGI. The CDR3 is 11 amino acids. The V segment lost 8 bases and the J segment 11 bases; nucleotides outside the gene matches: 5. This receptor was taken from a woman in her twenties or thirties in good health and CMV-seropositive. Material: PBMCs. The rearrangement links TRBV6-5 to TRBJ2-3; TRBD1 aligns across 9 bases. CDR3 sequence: CASGRTGEQYF. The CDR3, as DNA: TGTGCCAGCGGAAGGACAGGGGAGCAGTATTTT.